The following is a TCR beta chain sequence with its context. Antigen: not known. These data are taken from a study of T cell repertoires in ileal Crohn's disease. About the study: MI samples are biopsies from the surgical specimen's proximal margin. Roughly 0.55 micrograms of biopsy DNA per sample underwent TCRB immunosequencing. Study results and caveats: Compared with non-smokers, active smokers at surgery showed more clonal expansions.

Using immunoSEQ multiplex PCR, the repertoire was profiled, and TCRdb retains in-frame clones only, with some absent. The profile covers roughly 1,000 clones, with just over 85% appearing a single time and roughly a fifth taken by the ten largest. Time point specified: proximal margin of the surgical specimen (macroscopically non-inflamed). Patients were adults with ileal or ileocolonic Crohn's disease needing resection. The sample consisted of ileal tissue. The receptor was derived from an adult with Crohn's disease.

This CDR3 reads CASSPPGSATDGYTF. CDR3 nucleotides: TGTGCCAGCAGCCCCCCGGGGAGTGCGACAGATGGCTACACCTTC. J is TRBJ1-2 and V is TRBV7-9; D is possibly TRBD1 (5 bases). The CDR3 length is 15 residues. V gave up 5 bases and J gave up 6 bases, with 19 bases separating them. CDR1 and CDR2 (germline): SEHNR, FQNEAQ (reference sequence).